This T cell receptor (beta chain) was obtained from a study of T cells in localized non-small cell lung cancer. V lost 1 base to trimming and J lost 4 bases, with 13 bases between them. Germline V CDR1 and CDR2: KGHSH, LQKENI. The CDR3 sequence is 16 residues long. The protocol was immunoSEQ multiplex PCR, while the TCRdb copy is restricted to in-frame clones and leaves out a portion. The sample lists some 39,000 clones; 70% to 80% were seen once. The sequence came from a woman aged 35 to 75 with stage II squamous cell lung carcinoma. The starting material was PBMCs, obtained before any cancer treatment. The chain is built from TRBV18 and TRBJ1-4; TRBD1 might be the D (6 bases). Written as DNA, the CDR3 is TGTGCCAGCTCACCACAATCCGGGACAAGTAATGAAAAACTGTTTTTT. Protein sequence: CASSPQSGTSNEKLFF.